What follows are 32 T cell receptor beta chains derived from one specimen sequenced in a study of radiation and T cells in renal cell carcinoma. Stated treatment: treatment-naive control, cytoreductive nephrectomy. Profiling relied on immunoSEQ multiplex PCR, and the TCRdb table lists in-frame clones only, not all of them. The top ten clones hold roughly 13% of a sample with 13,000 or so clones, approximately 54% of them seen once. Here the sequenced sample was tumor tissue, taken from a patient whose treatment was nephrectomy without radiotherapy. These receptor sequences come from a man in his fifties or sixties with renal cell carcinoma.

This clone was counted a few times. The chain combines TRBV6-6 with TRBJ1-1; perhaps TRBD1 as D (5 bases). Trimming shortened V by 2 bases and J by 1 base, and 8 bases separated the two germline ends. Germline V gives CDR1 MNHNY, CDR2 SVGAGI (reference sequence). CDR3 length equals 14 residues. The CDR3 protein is CASSYTGSNTEAFF. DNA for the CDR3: TGTGCCAGCAGTTACACAGGCTCGAACACTGAAGCTTTCTTT.

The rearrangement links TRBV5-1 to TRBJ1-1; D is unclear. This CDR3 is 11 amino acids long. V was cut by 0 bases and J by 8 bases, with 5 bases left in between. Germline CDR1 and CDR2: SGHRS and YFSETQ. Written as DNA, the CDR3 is TGCGCCAGCAGCTTGGGTTGGGAAGCTTTCTTT. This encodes CASSLGWEAFF.

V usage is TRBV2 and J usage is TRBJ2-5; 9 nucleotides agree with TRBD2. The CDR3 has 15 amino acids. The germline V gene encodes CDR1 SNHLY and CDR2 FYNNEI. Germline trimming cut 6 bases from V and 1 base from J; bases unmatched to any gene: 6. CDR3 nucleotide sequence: TGTGCCAGCAGCCCCGGGACTAGCACCCAAGAGACCCAGTACTTC. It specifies CASSPGTSTQETQYF.

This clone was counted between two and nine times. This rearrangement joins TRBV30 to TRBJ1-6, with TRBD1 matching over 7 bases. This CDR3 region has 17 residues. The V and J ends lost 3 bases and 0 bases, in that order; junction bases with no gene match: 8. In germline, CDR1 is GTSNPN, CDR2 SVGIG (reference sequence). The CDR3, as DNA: TGTGCCTGGAGGGACCTACAGGGGAGCTCCTATAATTCACCCCTCCACTTT. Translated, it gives CAWRDLQGSSYNSPLHF.

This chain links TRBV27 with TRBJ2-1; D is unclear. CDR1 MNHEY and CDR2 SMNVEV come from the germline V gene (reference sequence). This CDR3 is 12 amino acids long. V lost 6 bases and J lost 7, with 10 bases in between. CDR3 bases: TGTGCCAGCAGGAAGGACGGAAATGAGCAGTTCTTC. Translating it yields CASRKDGNEQFF.

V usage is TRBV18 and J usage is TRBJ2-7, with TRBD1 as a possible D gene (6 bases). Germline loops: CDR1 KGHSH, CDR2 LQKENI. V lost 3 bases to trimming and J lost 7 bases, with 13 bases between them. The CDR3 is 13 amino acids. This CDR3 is CASSPSRGSEQYF. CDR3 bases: TGTGCCAGCTCACCCTCCAGGGGATCTGAGCAGTACTTC.

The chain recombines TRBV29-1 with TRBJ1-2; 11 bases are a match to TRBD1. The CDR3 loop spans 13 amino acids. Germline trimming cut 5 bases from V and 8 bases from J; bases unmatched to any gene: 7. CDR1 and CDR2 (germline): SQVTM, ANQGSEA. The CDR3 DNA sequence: TGCAGCGTTCAAGGACAGGGGGCCAAGGGCTACACCTTC. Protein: CSVQGQGAKGYTF.

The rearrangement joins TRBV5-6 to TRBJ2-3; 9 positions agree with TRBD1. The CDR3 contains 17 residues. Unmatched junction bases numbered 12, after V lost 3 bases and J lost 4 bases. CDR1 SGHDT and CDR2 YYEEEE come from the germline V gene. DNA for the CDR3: TGTGCCAGCAGCTCTCGGTCCGGGACAGGGTCCCCAGATACGCAGTATTTT. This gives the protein CASSSRSGTGSPDTQYF.

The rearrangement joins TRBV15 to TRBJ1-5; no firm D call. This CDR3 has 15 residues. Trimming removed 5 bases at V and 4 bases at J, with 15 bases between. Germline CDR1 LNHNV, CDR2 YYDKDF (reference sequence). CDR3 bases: TGTGCCACCAGCCGTAGCATGGGTCCTAATCAGCCCCAGCATTTT. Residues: CATSRSMGPNQPQHF. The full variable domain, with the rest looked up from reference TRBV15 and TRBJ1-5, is DAMVIQNPRYQVTQFGKPVTLSCSQTLNHNVMYWYQQKSSQAPKLLFHYYDKDFNNEADTPDNFQSRRPNTSFCFLDIRSPGLGDTAMYLCATSRSMGPNQPQHFGDGTRLSIL.

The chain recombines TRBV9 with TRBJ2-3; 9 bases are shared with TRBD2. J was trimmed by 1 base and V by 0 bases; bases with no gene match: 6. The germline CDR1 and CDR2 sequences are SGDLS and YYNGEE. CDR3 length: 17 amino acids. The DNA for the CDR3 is TGTGCCAGCAGCGTAGGGAGGGTAGCGGGGGGCACAGATACGCAGTATTTT. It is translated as CASSVGRVAGGTDTQYF. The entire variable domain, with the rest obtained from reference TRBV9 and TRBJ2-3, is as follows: DSGVTQTPKHLITATGQRVTLRCSPRSGDLSVYWYQQSLDQGLQFLIQYYNGEERAKGNILERFSAQQFPDLHSELNLSSLELGDSALYFCASSVGRVAGGTDTQYFGPGTRLTVL.

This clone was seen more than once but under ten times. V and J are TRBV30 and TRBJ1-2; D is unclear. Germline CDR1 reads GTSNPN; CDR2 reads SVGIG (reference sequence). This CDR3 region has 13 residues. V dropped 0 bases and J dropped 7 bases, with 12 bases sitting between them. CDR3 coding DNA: TGTGCCTGGAGTGTATCGGTCTCAGGTGGCTACACCTTC. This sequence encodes CAWSVSVSGGYTF.

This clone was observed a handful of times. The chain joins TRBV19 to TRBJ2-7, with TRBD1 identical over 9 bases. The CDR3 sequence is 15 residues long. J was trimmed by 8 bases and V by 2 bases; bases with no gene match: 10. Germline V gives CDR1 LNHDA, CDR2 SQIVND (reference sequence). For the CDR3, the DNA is TGTGCCAGTAGTATAACGGGACAGGGACGTATTAAGCAGTACTTC. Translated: CASSITGQGRIKQYF. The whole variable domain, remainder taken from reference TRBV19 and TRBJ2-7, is DGGITQSPKYLFRKEGQNVTLSCEQNLNHDAMYWYRQDPGQGLRLIYYSQIVNDFQKGDIAEGYSVSREKKESFPLTVTSAQKNPTAFYLCASSITGQGRIKQYFGPGTRLTVT.

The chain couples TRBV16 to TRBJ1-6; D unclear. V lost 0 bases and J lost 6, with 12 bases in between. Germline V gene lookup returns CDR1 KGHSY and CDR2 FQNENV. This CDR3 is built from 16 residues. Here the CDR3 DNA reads TGTGCCAGCAGCCAATCGCAAACAGCGTCTAATTCACCCCTCCACTTT. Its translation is CASSQSQTASNSPLHF.

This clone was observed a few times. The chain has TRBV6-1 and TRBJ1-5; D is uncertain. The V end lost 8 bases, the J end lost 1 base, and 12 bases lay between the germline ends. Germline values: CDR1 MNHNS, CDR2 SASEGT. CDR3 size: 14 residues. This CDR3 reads CASVGGLSNQPQHF. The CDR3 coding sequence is TGTGCCAGCGTAGGAGGGTTAAGCAATCAGCCCCAGCATTTT.

The CDR3 region has the DNA TGTGCCAGTAACCGGGACAGGGGGGTCAATGAGCAGTTCTTC. It translates to CASNRDRGVNEQFF. V and J are TRBV19 and TRBJ2-1, with 11 bases fitting TRBD1. Trimming cost V 7 bases and J 6 bases; bases outside gene matches: 5. The CDR3 length is 14 residues. Germline values: CDR1 LNHDA, CDR2 SQIVND (reference sequence). Full variable domain (missing parts from reference TRBV19 and TRBJ2-1): DGGITQSPKYLFRKEGQNVTLSCEQNLNHDAMYWYRQDPGQGLRLIYYSQIVNDFQKGDIAEGYSVSREKKESFPLTVTSAQKNPTAFYLCASNRDRGVNEQFFGPGTRLTVL.

Here the CDR3 DNA reads TGTGCCAGCACCCCAGAGGGCTACGCAGATACGCAGTATTTT. The encoded protein is CASTPEGYADTQYF. The gene calls are TRBV6-1 and TRBJ2-3; D perhaps matches TRBD2 (5 bases). Germline lookup yields CDR1 MNHNS and CDR2 SASEGT. The CDR3 is made up of 14 amino acids. The V and J ends lost 7 bases and 4 bases respectively, with 15 bases between them.

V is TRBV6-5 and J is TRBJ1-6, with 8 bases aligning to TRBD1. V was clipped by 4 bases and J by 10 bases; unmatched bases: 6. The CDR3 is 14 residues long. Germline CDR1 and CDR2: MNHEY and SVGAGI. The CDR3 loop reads CASSLRTGPSPLHF. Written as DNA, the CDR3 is TGTGCCAGCAGTTTACGGACAGGGCCGTCACCCCTCCACTTT.

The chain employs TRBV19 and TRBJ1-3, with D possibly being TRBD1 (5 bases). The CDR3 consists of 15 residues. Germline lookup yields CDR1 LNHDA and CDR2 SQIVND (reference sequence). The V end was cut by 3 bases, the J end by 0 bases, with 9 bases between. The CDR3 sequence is CASSMSGTSGNTIYF. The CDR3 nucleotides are TGTGCCAGTAGTATGTCTGGGACCTCTGGAAACACCATATATTTT.

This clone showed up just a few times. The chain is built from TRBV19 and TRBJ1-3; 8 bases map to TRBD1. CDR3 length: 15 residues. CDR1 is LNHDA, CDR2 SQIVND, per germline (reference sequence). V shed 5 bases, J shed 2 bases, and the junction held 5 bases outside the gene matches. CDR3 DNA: TGTGCCAGTAGTCCGGACAGGGACGCTGGAAACACCATATATTTT. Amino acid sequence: CASSPDRDAGNTIYF.

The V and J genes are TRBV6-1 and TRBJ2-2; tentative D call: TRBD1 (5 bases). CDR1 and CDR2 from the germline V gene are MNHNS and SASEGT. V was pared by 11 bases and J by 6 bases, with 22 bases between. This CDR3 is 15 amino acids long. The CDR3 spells CAARWAGSLSGELFF. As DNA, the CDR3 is TGTGCCGCCAGGTGGGCAGGGTCTCTATCCGGGGAGCTGTTTTTT.

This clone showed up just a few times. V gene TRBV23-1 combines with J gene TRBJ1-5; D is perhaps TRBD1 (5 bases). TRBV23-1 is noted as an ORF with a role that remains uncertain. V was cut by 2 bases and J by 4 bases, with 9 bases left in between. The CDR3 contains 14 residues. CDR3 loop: CASSQPGGNQPQHF. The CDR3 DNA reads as TGCGCCAGCAGTCAACCGGGGGGAAATCAGCCCCAGCATTTT.

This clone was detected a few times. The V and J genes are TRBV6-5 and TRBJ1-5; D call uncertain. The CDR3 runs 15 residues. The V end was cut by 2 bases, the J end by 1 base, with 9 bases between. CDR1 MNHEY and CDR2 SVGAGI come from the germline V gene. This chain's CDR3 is CASSYGRASNQPQHF. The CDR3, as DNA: TGTGCCAGCAGTTACGGGCGGGCGAGCAATCAGCCCCAGCATTTT.

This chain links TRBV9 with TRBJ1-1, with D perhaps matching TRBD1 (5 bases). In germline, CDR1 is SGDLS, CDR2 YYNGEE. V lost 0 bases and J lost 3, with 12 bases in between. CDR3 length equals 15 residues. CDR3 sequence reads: CASSVGRGDDTEAFF. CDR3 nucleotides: TGTGCCAGCAGCGTAGGGAGAGGGGATGACACTGAAGCTTTCTTT.

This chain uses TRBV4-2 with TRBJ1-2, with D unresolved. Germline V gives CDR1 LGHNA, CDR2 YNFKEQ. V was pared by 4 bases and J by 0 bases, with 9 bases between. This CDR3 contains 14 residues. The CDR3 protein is CASSPGQPNYGYTF. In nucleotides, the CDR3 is TGTGCCAGCAGCCCAGGCCAGCCTAACTATGGCTACACCTTC.

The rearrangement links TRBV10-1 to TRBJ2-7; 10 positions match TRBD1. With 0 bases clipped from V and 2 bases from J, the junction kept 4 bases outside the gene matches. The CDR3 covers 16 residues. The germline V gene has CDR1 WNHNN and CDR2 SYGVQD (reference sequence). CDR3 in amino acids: CASSESIGTGAYEQYF. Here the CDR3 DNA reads TGCGCCAGCAGTGAGTCGATCGGGACAGGGGCCTACGAGCAGTACTTC.

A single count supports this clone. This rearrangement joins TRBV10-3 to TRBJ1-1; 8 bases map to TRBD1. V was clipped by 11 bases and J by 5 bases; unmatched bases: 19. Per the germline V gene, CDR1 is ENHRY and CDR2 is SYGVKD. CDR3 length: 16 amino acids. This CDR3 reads CASHEPATGAGTEAFF. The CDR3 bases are TGTGCCTCGCACGAGCCGGCGACAGGGGCAGGAACTGAAGCTTTCTTT.

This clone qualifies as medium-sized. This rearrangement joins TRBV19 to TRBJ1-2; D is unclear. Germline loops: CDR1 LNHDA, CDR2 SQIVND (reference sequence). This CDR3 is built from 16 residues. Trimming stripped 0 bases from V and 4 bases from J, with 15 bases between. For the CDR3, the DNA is TGTGCCAGTAGTATAGATCTACAGACTGGGAGCTATGGCTACACCTTC. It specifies CASSIDLQTGSYGYTF.

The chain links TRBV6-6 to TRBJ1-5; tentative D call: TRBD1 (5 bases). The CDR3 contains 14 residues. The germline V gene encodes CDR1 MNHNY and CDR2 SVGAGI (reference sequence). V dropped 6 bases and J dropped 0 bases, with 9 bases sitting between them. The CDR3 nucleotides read TGTGCCAGCAGGGGGACTGGTAGCAATCAGCCCCAGCATTTT. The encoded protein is CASRGTGSNQPQHF.

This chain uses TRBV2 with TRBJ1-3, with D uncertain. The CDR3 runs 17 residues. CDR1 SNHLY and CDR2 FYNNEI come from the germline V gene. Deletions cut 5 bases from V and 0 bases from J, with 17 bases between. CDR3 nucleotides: TGTGCCAGCAGTACTAAGATGGACCGGAGCTCTGGAAACACCATATATTTT. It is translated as CASSTKMDRSSGNTIYF. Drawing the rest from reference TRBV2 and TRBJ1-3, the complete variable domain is EPEVTQTPSHQVTQMGQEVILRCVPISNHLYFYWYRQILGQKVEFLVSFYNNEISEKSEIFDDQFSVERPDGSNFTLKIRSTKLEDSAMYFCASSTKMDRSSGNTIYFGEGSWLTVV.

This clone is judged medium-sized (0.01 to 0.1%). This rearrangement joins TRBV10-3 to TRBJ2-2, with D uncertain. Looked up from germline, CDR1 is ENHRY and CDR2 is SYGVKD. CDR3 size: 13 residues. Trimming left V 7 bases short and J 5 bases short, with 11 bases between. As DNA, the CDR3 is TGTGCCATCATCTCAGGCGTGACCGGGGAGCTGTTTTTT. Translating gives CAIISGVTGELFF.

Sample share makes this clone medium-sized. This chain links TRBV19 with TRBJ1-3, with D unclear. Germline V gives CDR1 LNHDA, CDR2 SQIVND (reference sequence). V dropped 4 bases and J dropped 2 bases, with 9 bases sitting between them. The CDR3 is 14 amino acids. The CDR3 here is CASSTGSPGNTIYF. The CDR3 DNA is TGTGCCAGTAGTACCGGGAGCCCTGGAAACACCATATATTTT.

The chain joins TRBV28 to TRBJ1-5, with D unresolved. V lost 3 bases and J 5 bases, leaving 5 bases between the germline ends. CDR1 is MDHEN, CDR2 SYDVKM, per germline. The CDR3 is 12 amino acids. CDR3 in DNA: TGTGCCAGCAGTTTTCCGGATCAGCCCCAGCATTTT. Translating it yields CASSFPDQPQHF.